The next 2 T cell receptor beta chains were all read from a single sample in a study of blood T cell repertoires in COVID-19. Repertoires were generated with immunoSEQ multiplex PCR, while TCRdb's copy carries only in-frame clones and drops some. The sample yields tens of thousands of clones, about nine tenths seen once. The specimen sequenced was peripheral blood. The receptors derive from a human donor in a cohort sampled during active COVID-19.

In this sample, this clone turned up a few times. The chain recombines TRBV11-3 with TRBJ2-7, with no clear D. From germline, CDR1 is SGHNT and CDR2 YENEEA. CDR3 length equals 14 residues. The V end was cut by 1 base, the J end by 0 bases, with 7 bases between. The CDR3 nucleotides read TGTGCCAGCAGCTTAGCAGGCAGCTCCTACGAGCAGTACTTC. This codes for CASSLAGSSYEQYF.

This chain joins TRBV6-2 or TRBV6-3 and TRBJ2-6, with a possible D match to TRBD2 (6 bases). Trimming stripped 2 bases from V and 0 bases from J, with 14 bases between. The CDR3 contains 18 residues. The V gene's germline CDR1 is MNHEY and CDR2 SVGEGT. CDR3 protein: CASSYGRDVGSGANVLTF. CDR3 coding DNA: TGTGCCAGCAGTTACGGGCGGGACGTAGGCTCTGGGGCCAACGTCCTGACTTTC.